This TCR beta chain was captured in a study of blood T cell repertoires in COVID-19. Sequencing used immunoSEQ multiplex PCR; TCRdb keeps in-frame clones, though not all of them. Of 130,000 to 150,000 clones in the sample, 80% to 90% were seen once. V lost 5 bases to trimming and J lost 0 bases; unmatched junction nucleotides: 6. This CDR3 is 16 amino acids long. CDR1 is SNHLY and CDR2 is FYNNEI in the germline V gene. The sequence derives from a human donor with acute or convalescent COVID-19. The donor label of this sample is uncertain. Specimen: peripheral blood. V usage is TRBV2 and J usage is TRBJ1-5; TRBD1 matches at 8 bases. The CDR3 loop is CASSRTGRYSNQPQHF. The CDR3 DNA is TGTGCCAGCAGTAGGACAGGGCGATATAGCAATCAGCCCCAGCATTTT. Full variable domain (outside the CDR3, taken from reference TRBV2 and TRBJ1-5): EPEVTQTPSHQVTQMGQEVILRCVPISNHLYFYWYRQILGQKVEFLVSFYNNEISEKSEIFDDQFSVERPDGSNFTLKIRSTKLEDSAMYFCASSRTGRYSNQPQHFGDGTRLSIL.